The present entry profiles one T cell receptor beta chain with its context. As yet, its antigen is unknown. The data derive from a study of CD8+CD57+ T cells in acquired aplastic anemia. Study as a whole: Recorded DNA amounts for sorted CD4+ and CD8+ cells had an average of 3.2 ug. CD4+ cells from healthy donors averaged about 10.8 million reads. Overall study results and limits: Patients were compared with controls for CD8+ Simpson's diversity, and no significant difference emerged.

TCR beta VDJ and CDR3 profiles were obtained from a genomic DNA template. TCRdb reprocessed the reads with MiXCR, giving one entry per CDR3 protein. The sample comprises a few hundred thousand distinct CDR3 sequences, about two thirds of which are singletons, and around 4% rests with the top ten. CDR1 is SGHTA, CDR2 FQGTGA, per germline. The germline V and J ends were trimmed by 5 bases and 7 bases, with 12 bases remaining between them. CDR3 length: 13 residues. This chain connects TRBV7-3 to TRBJ2-1; tentative D call: TRBD2 (6 bases). This clonotype was obtained from a human donor in good health, serving as a control. Sequencing used sorted CD4+, CD8+, or CD8+CD57+ T cells (not recorded which) from PBMCs. The CDR3 loop reads CASSPGSVNEQFF. In nucleotides, the CDR3 is TGTGCCAGCAGCCCCGGGAGTGTAAATGAGCAGTTCTTC.